This T cell receptor (beta chain) was recovered during a study of technical replicates of blood from several donors. This CDR3 is 13 amino acids long. V shed 10 bases and J shed 3 bases, with 15 bases lying between them. Germline V gives CDR1 LNHDA, CDR2 SQIVND (reference sequence). This table comes from immunoSEQ multiplex PCR, and its TCRdb copy is limited to in-frame clones, with some not included. This sample carries some 82,000 clones, approximately 97% of them seen once, and the ten largest clones take 0.18%. Sequences were obtained from T cells isolated from PBMCs. This sequence was found in a human donor in good health. V and J are TRBV19 and TRBJ1-1, with a weak D call TRBD1 (5 bases). CDR3 nucleotide sequence: TGTGCCATAAACGGGGGAGAATACACTGAAGCTTTCTTT. Amino acid sequence: CAINGGEYTEAFF.